What follows is one T cell receptor (beta chain) and its context. Source study methods: The assay estimated nucleated cells by amplifying reference gene primers. Assay used: immunoSEQ multiplex PCR; TCRdb lists only in-frame clones, some missing. V, J and clone size are those of that table, while D and trimming were read from the DNA. The sample contains about 160,000 clones, 78% of which appear only once. The data were obtained in a study of blood T cell repertoires in COVID-19. Study summary: Samples of COVID-19 (acute and convalescent) were obtained from the United States, Italy and Spain. T cells, B-cell-depleted T cells, or PBMCs provided the cDNA or gDNA that served as material.

The germline CDR1 and CDR2 sequences are LNHDA and SQIVND (reference sequence). CDR3 length: 15 amino acids. V lost 9 bases to trimming and J lost 5 bases; unmatched junction nucleotides: 14. Material: peripheral blood. This chain connects TRBV19 to TRBJ1-2, with 8 positions matching TRBD1. The TCR originated in a woman older than 75 with acute or convalescent COVID-19. The CDR3 region is CASQNVGTGLYGYTF. Written as DNA, the CDR3 is TGTGCCAGCCAGAACGTCGGGACAGGCTTATATGGCTACACCTTC.